This T cell receptor (beta chain) originates from a study of early T cells in non-severe SARS-CoV-2 infection. Looking at the study overall: The sequenced material was bulk RNA from unsorted whole blood, and its chains were unpaired.

This clonotype showed up just a few times. What it binds is not known. The CDR3 is 13 residues long. V was pared by 2 bases and J by 12 bases, with 8 bases of the junction left unmatched. CDR1 is MDHEN and CDR2 is SYDVKM in the germline V gene. General study results and limits: Comparison of clonotypes with VDJdb favored anti-spike CD8 responses while missing private and CD4 specificities.

Unique molecular identifiers (one per individual cDNA molecule) were attached. TCRdb analysed the 5' RACE reads with MiXCR anew, one entry per CDR3 protein. This table has over 55,000 distinct CDR3 sequences, over 10% appearing once. The chain joins TRBV28 to TRBJ1-2; TRBD1 agrees at 8 bases. The TCR comes from an adult who was a healthcare worker with PCR-confirmed SARS-CoV-2 infection or an uninfected control (not recorded which). The sample taken for sequencing was whole blood. The CDR3: CASSLGTGRIDTF. The DNA of the CDR3 is TGTGCCAGCAGTTTAGGGACAGGTCGTATCGACACCTTC.